This entry features one T cell receptor (beta chain) sequence. The PCR made use of 60 Vbeta and 13 Jbeta primers. Original analysis: Per a later analysis, the number of unique TCR beta chains was around 79 million, of which 10 million to 11 million were shared. Clones were sequenced by immunoSEQ multiplex PCR, and TCRdb holds only the in-frame ones, with some missing. Clone size and the V and J calls come from that table; the DNA yielded D and trimming. The sample holds approximately 53,000 clones, less than 85% seen once. This sample was included in a study of cytomegalovirus exposure and HLA in healthy donors. This CDR3 region has 16 residues. V was cut by 4 bases and J by 0 bases, with 15 bases left in between. From germline, CDR1 is LNHDA and CDR2 SQIVND (reference sequence).

The clonotype comes from a man aged 25 to 45 in good health and CMV-seropositive. This sequence joins TRBV19 and TRBJ1-1, with a possible D match to TRBD1 (5 bases). Sequenced sample: PBMCs. CDR3 residues: CASSRGLSRMNTEAFF. The CDR3 coding sequence is TGTGCCAGTAGTAGGGGCCTATCCAGGATGAACACTGAAGCTTTCTTT. Complete variable domain (other parts from reference TRBV19 and TRBJ1-1): DGGITQSPKYLFRKEGQNVTLSCEQNLNHDAMYWYRQDPGQGLRLIYYSQIVNDFQKGDIAEGYSVSREKKESFPLTVTSAQKNPTAFYLCASSRGLSRMNTEAFFGQGTRLTVV.